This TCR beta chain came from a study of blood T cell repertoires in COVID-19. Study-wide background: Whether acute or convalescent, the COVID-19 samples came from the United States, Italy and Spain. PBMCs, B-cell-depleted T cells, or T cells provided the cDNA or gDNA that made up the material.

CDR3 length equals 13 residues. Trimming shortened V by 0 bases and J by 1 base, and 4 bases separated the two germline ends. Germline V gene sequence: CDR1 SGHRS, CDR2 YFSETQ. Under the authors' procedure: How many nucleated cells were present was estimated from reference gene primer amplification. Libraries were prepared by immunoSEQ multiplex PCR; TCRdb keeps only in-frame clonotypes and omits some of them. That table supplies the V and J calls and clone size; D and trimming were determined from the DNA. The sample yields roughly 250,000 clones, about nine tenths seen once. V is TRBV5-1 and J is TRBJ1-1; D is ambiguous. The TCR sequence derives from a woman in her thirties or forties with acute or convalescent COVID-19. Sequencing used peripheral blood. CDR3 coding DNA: TGCGCCAGCAGCTTGGAGCCGAACACTGAAGCTTTCTTT. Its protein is CASSLEPNTEAFF.